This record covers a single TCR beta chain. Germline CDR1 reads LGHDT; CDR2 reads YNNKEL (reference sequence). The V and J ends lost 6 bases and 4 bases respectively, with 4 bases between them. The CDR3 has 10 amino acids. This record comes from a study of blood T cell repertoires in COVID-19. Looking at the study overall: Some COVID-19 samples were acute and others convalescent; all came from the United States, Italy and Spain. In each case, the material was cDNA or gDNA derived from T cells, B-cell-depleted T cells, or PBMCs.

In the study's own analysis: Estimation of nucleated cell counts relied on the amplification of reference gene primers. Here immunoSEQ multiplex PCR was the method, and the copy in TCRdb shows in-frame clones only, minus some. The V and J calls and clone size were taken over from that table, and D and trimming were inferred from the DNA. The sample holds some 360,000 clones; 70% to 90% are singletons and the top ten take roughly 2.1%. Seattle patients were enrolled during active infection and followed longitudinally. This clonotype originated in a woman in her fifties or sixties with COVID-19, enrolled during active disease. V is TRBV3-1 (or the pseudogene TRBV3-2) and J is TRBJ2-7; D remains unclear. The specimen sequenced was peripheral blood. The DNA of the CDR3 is TGTGCCAGCAGTCTTTACGAGCAGTACTTC. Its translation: CASSLYEQYF.